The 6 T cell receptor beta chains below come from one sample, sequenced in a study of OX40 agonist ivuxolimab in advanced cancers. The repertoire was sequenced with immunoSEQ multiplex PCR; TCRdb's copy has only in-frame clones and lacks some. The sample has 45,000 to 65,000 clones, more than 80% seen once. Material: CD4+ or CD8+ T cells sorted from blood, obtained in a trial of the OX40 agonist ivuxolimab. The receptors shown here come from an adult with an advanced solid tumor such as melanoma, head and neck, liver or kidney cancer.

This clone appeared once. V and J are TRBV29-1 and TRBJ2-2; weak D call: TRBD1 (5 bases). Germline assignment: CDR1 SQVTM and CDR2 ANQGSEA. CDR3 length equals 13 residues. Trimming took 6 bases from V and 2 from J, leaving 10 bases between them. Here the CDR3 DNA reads TGCAGCGTCGAGGACACCAACACCGGGGAGCTGTTTTTT. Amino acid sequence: CSVEDTNTGELFF.

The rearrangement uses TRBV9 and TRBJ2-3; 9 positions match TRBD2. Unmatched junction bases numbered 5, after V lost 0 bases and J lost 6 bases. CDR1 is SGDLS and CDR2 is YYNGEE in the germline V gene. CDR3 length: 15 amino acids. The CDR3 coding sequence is TGTGCCAGCAGCGTAGGGATAGCGGGGGCGGATACGCAGTATTTT. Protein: CASSVGIAGADTQYF.

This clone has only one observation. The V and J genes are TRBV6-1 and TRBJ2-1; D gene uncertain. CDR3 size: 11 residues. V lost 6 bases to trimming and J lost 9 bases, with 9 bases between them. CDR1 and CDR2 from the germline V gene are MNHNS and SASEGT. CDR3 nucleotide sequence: TGTGCCAGCAGCCGGGTAGGTGAGCAGTTCTTC. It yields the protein CASSRVGEQFF.

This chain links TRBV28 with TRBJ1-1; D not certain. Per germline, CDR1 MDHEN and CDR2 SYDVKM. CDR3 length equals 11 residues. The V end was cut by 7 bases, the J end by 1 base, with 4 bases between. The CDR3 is CASTGNTEAFF. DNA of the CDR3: TGTGCCAGCACAGGGAACACTGAAGCTTTCTTT.

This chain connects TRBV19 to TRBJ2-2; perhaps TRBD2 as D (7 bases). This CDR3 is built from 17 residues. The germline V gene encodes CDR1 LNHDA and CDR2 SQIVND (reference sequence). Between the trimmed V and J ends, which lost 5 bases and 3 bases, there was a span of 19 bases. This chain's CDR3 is CASSRPGQRGDTGELFF. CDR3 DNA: TGTGCCAGTAGTCGACCGGGACAACGGGGGGACACCGGGGAGCTGTTTTTT.

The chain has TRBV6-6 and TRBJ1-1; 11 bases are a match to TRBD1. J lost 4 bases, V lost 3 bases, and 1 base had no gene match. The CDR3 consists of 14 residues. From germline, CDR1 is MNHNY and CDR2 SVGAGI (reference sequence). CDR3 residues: CASSYGTGGTEAFF. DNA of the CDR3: TGTGCCAGCAGTTATGGGACAGGGGGCACTGAAGCTTTCTTT.